These 23 T cell receptor beta chains originate from one sample sequenced in a study of cytomegalovirus exposure and HLA in healthy donors. Vbeta (60) and Jbeta (13) primers were used in the PCR. Clones were read by immunoSEQ multiplex PCR, and TCRdb kept only the in-frame ones, dropping some. The repertoire has roughly 240,000 clones, roughly 73% of them found once; the top ten carry approximately 0.49%. What was sequenced was PBMCs. These receptors were obtained from a boy aged 5-17 years in good health and CMV-seronegative.

The chain combines TRBV11-2 with TRBJ1-1; D gene ambiguous. The germline V and J ends were trimmed by 4 bases and 4 bases, with 19 bases remaining between them. Germline-derived CDR1 and CDR2 are SGHAT and FQNNGV. CDR3 size: 16 residues. The CDR3 DNA reads TGTGCCAGCAGCTCAATATTCGGGTCCCGGGGCACTGAAGCTTTCTTT. This translates into CASSSIFGSRGTEAFF.

The genes are TRBV2 and TRBJ1-1, with D tentatively TRBD1 (6 bases). In germline, CDR1 is SNHLY, CDR2 FYNNEI. CDR3 length: 17 residues. V lost 2 bases, J lost 3 bases, and 19 bases lay in between. CDR3 DNA sequence: TGTGCCAGCAGTGAACAACTCCAGGGGAGACCCGACACTGAAGCTTTCTTT. Its protein product is CASSEQLQGRPDTEAFF.

The V and J genes are TRBV7-2 and TRBJ1-5; D call uncertain. The V gene lost 5 bases and the J gene lost 0 bases, with 5 bases spanning the gap. CDR1 SGHTA and CDR2 FQGNSA come from the germline V gene. The CDR3 has 13 residues. The CDR3 DNA sequence: TGTGCCAGCAGCCCAAATAGCAATCAGCCCCAGCATTTT. It is translated as CASSPNSNQPQHF.

This clone was detected only a few times. The chain is built from TRBV10-3 and TRBJ2-1, with 11 nucleotides matching TRBD2. Per germline, CDR1 ENHRY and CDR2 SYGVKD. V lost 7 bases to trimming and J lost 2 bases; unmatched junction nucleotides: 13. The CDR3 extends over 18 amino acids. The CDR3 loop reads CAITTALRLAGTYNEQFF. In DNA form, the CDR3 reads TGTGCCATCACTACTGCACTTCGACTAGCGGGAACCTACAATGAGCAGTTCTTC.

This clone has more than one count but fewer than ten. The gene calls are TRBV4-1 and TRBJ1-2, with D perhaps matching TRBD1 (6 bases). The germline CDR1 and CDR2 sequences are MGHRA and YSYEKL. The CDR3 extends over 15 amino acids. The V end lost 0 bases, the J end lost 4 bases, and 12 bases lay between the germline ends. The CDR3 here is CASSQDSGRGYGYTF. The CDR3 bases are TGCGCCAGCAGCCAAGATTCGGGCAGGGGCTATGGCTACACCTTC.

This sequence joins TRBV29-1 and TRBJ1-1, with a possible D match to TRBD1 (6 bases). The CDR3 runs to 13 residues. Germline V gene lookup returns CDR1 SQVTM and CDR2 ANQGSEA. Trimming took off 6 bases at V and 1 base at J, with 12 bases between the two ends. The CDR3 nucleotides are TGCAGCGTGATGAGGGGGTGGAACACTGAAGCTTTCTTT. Translating gives CSVMRGWNTEAFF.

V usage is TRBV13 and J usage is TRBJ2-1; D is undetermined. The CDR3 runs to 11 residues. Germline CDR1 reads PRHDT; CDR2 reads FYEKMQ (reference sequence). Between the trimmed V and J ends, which lost 5 bases and 6 bases, there was a span of 5 bases. This chain's CDR3 is CASSLSNEQFF. DNA of the CDR3: TGTGCCAGCAGCCTTAGCAATGAGCAGTTCTTC.

V and J are TRBV7-9 and TRBJ2-1; 10 bases fit TRBD1. The J segment lost 3 bases and the V segment lost 6 bases, leaving 11 bases of the junction unmatched. Germline V gene lookup returns CDR1 SEHNR and CDR2 FQNEAQ (reference sequence). The CDR3 loop spans 17 amino acids. CDR3 protein: CASRPPIGQGDYNEQFF. CDR3 nucleotides: TGTGCCAGCAGACCCCCAATTGGACAGGGGGACTACAATGAGCAGTTCTTC. The full variable domain, completed using reference TRBV7-9 and TRBJ2-1, is DTGVSQNPRHKITKRGQNVTFRCDPISEHNRLYWYRQTLGQGPEFLTYFQNEAQLEKSRLLSDRFSAERPKGSFSTLEIQRTEQGDSAMYLCASRPPIGQGDYNEQFFGPGTRLTVL.

There are a few counts of this clone. The chain couples TRBV21-1 to TRBJ1-1; the DNA was not compared with TRBD1, the D call given in the table. TRBV21-1 constitutes a pseudogene. This CDR3 is 12 amino acids long. CDR3: CASSWGRAEAFF. For the CDR3, the DNA is TGTGCCAGCAGCTGGGGGCGGGCTGAAGCTTTCTTT.

This clone was observed once. The J gene is TRBJ1-1, the V gene TRBV7-2; D is unclear. Germline V gene data show CDR1 as SGHTA and CDR2 as FQGNSA. The CDR3 spans 14 residues. With 1 base removed from V and 1 base from J, the gap between germline ends came to 7 bases. DNA of the CDR3: TGTGCCAGCAGCTTAGTGAGATCGAACACTGAAGCTTTCTTT. Its translation is CASSLVRSNTEAFF.

The V call is TRBV10-3, the J call TRBJ2-1; D call uncertain. The CDR3 length is 14 residues. V shed 3 bases and J shed 1 base, with 7 bases lying between them. The V gene's germline CDR1 is ENHRY and CDR2 SYGVKD. The CDR3 sequence is CAISESGSYNEQFF. The CDR3 nucleotides are TGTGCCATCAGTGAATCAGGATCCTACAATGAGCAGTTCTTC.

The genes are TRBV4-2 and TRBJ2-3; D is unclear. Trimming stripped 1 base from V and 6 bases from J, with 14 bases between. The CDR3 loop spans 15 amino acids. Germline values: CDR1 LGHNA, CDR2 YNFKEQ. CDR3 sequence (DNA): TGTGCCAGCAGCCAAGTCACATTCACCCCCGATACGCAGTATTTT. Translated, it gives CASSQVTFTPDTQYF.

The genes are TRBV9 and TRBJ2-3; 12 bases match TRBD2. V was clipped by 3 bases and J by 2 bases; unmatched bases: 4. Germline V gene sequence: CDR1 SGDLS, CDR2 YYNGEE. The CDR3 has 16 residues. CDR3 sequence: CASSGGLAGFTDTQYF. CDR3 DNA sequence: TGTGCCAGCAGCGGGGGACTAGCGGGTTTCACAGATACGCAGTATTTT.

The V gene is TRBV10-3, the J gene TRBJ1-1; weak D call: TRBD1 (6 bases). There are 13 residues in the CDR3. V lost 10 bases to trimming and J lost 3 bases, with 15 bases between them. In germline, CDR1 is ENHRY, CDR2 SYGVKD. The CDR3 protein is CATADRVYTEAFF. CDR3 coding DNA: TGTGCCACCGCGGACAGAGTTTACACTGAAGCTTTCTTT.

The table lists this clone with a few counts. The CDR3 is CASSSPSREPSHFTF. The CDR3 DNA reads as TGTGCCAGCAGCTCTCCGAGCAGGGAACCATCCCACTTCACCTTC. This chain connects TRBV5-5 to TRBJ1-2; a weak D match, TRBD1 (5 bases). The length of the CDR3 is 15 residues. V gave up 3 bases and J gave up 13 bases, with 25 bases separating them. In germline, CDR1 is SGHKS, CDR2 YYEKEE (reference sequence). The whole variable domain, filled in from reference TRBV5-5 and TRBJ1-2, reads DAGVTQSPTHLIKTRGQQVTLRCSPISGHKSVSWYQQVLGQGPQFIFQYYEKEERGRGNFPDRFSARQFPNYSSELNVNALLLGDSALYLCASSSPSREPSHFTFGSGTRLTVV.

The J gene is TRBJ1-2, the V gene TRBV2, with D perhaps TRBD1 (5 bases). The V gene's germline CDR1 is SNHLY and CDR2 FYNNEI. The CDR3 consists of 14 residues. V lost 7 bases and J 2 bases, leaving 14 bases between the germline ends. The CDR3 coding sequence is TGTGCCAGCATCAAAGGGGCGAAAAACTATGGCTACACCTTC. Its translation is CASIKGAKNYGYTF.

This sequence joins TRBV5-1 and TRBJ2-1; tentative D call: TRBD2 (6 bases). Germline CDR1 and CDR2: SGHRS and YFSETQ. The CDR3 has 14 residues. V was trimmed by 2 bases and J by 9 bases, leaving 15 bases between them. The CDR3 DNA reads TGCGCCAGCAGCTTCTTGGCGGGAACGGGTGAGCAGTTCTTC. This gives the protein CASSFLAGTGEQFF.

The chain joins TRBV30 to TRBJ1-6; unclear D gene. The CDR3 consists of 13 residues. The germline gives CDR1 GTSNPN, CDR2 SVGIG (reference sequence). The germline V and J ends were trimmed by 4 bases and 7 bases, with 11 bases remaining between them. The CDR3 DNA sequence: TGTGCCTGGACCCCAGGTTGGAATTCACCCCTCCACTTT. Amino acids: CAWTPGWNSPLHF.

CDR3 sequence: CASSPLYIGGDRTKQYF. Written as DNA, the CDR3 is TGTGCCAGCAGCCCGTTATACATCGGGGGGGACCGTACGAAGCAGTACTTC. This rearrangement joins TRBV7-2 to TRBJ2-7, with TRBD2 matching over 8 bases. The CDR3 has 17 amino acids. V lost 5 bases, J lost 8 bases, and 20 bases stayed unmatched. Per the germline V gene, CDR1 is SGHTA and CDR2 is FQGNSA.

The chain carries TRBV5-1 and TRBJ1-1; TRBD1 agrees at 10 bases. V lost 1 base and J lost 4; bases outside the gene matches: 1. Germline V gives CDR1 SGHRS, CDR2 YFSETQ. CDR3 size: 14 residues. CDR3 sequence (DNA): TGCGCCAGCAGCTTGTGGACAGGGGGCACTGAAGCTTTCTTT. Encoded protein: CASSLWTGGTEAFF.

The rearrangement links TRBV7-8 to TRBJ1-1; no definite D call. This CDR3 is built from 14 residues. Germline V gene data show CDR1 as SGHVS and CDR2 as FQNEAQ. Deletions cut 5 bases from V and 3 bases from J, with 13 bases between. The CDR3 DNA follows: TGTGCCAGCAGCCCGACGAAGAGGGACACTGAAGCTTTCTTT. Residues: CASSPTKRDTEAFF.

This clone was observed once. The chain joins TRBV7-2 to TRBJ2-7, with TRBD1 matching over 9 bases. This CDR3 has 17 amino acids. V trimming: 1 base; J trimming: 3 bases; junction bases outside the gene matches: 10. CDR1 and CDR2 (germline): SGHTA, FQGNSA. The CDR3 sequence: CASSLVLSTGGSYEQYF. The CDR3, as DNA: TGTGCCAGCAGCTTAGTATTATCGACAGGGGGGAGCTACGAGCAGTACTTC.

The chain links TRBV7-6 to TRBJ2-7; 9 bases match TRBD1. The CDR3 contains 16 residues. CDR1 is SGHVS and CDR2 is FNYEAQ in the germline V gene. V lost 5 bases and J lost 3; bases outside the gene matches: 11. CDR3 sequence: CASSDRTGARSYEQYF. CDR3 bases: TGTGCCAGCAGCGATAGGACAGGGGCCCGAAGCTACGAGCAGTACTTC.